This T cell receptor beta chain was documented in a study of blood T cell repertoires in COVID-19. Sequenced by immunoSEQ multiplex PCR; TCRdb stores in-frame clones only, minus some. Of over 350,000 clones in the sample, around 89% are singletons; the top ten hold around 1.2%. Residents of about two dozen US areas, aged roughly 18 to 89 years, made up the participants. Cohort placement rested on clinical history that participants reported themselves. The CDR3 extends over 11 amino acids. With V trimmed by 6 bases and J by 14 bases, 8 bases remained unmatched. Looked up from germline, CDR1 is MNHEY and CDR2 is SVGAGI.

The J gene is TRBJ2-3, the V gene TRBV6-5; 7 bases map to TRBD2. The specimen sequenced was PBMCs or T cells enriched from blood (not recorded which). This sequence originates from a woman under 30 who had recovered from COVID-19. This chain's CDR3 is CASRREGTWYF. The CDR3 DNA reads TGTGCCAGCAGAAGGGAGGGCACATGGTATTTT.